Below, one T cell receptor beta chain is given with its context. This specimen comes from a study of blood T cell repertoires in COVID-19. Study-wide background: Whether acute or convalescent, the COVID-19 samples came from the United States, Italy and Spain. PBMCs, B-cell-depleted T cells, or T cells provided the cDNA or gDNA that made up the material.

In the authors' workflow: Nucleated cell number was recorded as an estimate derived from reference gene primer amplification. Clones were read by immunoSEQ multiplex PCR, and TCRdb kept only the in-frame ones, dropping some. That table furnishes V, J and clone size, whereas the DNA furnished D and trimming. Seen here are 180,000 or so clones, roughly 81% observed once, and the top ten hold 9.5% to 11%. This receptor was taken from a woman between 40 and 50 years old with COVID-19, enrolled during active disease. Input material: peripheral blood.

CDR3 nucleotides: TGTGCCTGGAATCGGGAGGTCACAGATACGCAGTATTTT. This codes for CAWNREVTDTQYF. The rearrangement links TRBV30 to TRBJ2-3; TRBD2 matches at 7 bases. With V trimmed by 4 bases and J by 2 bases, 3 bases remained unmatched. Germline V lookup: CDR1 GTSNPN, CDR2 SVGIG (reference sequence). CDR3 length: 13 amino acids.